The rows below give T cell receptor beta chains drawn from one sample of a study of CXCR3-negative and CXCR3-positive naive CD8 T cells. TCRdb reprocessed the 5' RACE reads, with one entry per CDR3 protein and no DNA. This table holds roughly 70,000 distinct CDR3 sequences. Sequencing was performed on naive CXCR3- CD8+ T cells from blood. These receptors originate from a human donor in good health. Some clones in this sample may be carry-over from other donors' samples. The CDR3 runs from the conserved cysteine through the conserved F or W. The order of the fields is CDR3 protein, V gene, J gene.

CASSQTKSSGNTMYF,TRBV4-1,TRBJ1-3
CASAWGNEQFF,TRBV12-3/TRBV12-4,TRBJ2-1
CASRETSPKGGELFF,TRBV12-3/TRBV12-4,TRBJ2-2
CASQLASQGGYTF,TRBV7-9,TRBJ1-2
CSVEAPGGGGPNEQYF,TRBV29-1,TRBJ2-7
CASSQDPGTGGGELFF,TRBV4-2,TRBJ2-2
CASSYKGASNQPQHF,TRBV6-2/TRBV6-3,TRBJ1-5
CASSLNRGQWETQYF,TRBV27,TRBJ2-5
CASSHRTAHYEQYF,TRBV4-3,TRBJ2-7
CASSLFGSNQPQHF,TRBV28,TRBJ1-5
CASSLGVEAFF,TRBV5-6,TRBJ1-1
CASNGQYTEAFF,TRBV11-3,TRBJ1-1
CSARVGDRGYGYTF,TRBV20-1,TRBJ1-2
CASSFVPSRETQYF,TRBV27,TRBJ2-5
CSASLPDRENTEAFF,TRBV20-1,TRBJ1-1
CSVDGASRTDTQYF,TRBV29-1,TRBJ2-3
CASSLFPEGNDEQFF,TRBV7-9,TRBJ2-1
CASSVVDGGSGDTQYF,TRBV9,TRBJ2-3
CATRTDRDTDTQYF,TRBV24-1,TRBJ2-3
CASSLARPEETQYF,TRBV27,TRBJ2-5
CATSRRTGAHYGYTF,TRBV15,TRBJ1-2
CSANDDRGLAGWHEQFF,TRBV20-1,TRBJ2-1
CASSLLTDTQYF,TRBV28,TRBJ2-3